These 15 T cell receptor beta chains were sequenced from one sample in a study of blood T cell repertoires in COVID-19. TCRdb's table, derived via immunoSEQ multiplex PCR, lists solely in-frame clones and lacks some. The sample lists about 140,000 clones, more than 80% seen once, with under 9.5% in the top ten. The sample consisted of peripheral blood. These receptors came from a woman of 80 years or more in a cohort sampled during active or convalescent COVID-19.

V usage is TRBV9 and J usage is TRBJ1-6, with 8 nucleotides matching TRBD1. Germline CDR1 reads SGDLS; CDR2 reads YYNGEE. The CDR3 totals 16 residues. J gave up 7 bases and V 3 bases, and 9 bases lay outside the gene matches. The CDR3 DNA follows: TGTGCCAGCAGCGGAGGACCGACAGGGGCGAATTCACCCCTCCACTTT. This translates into CASSGGPTGANSPLHF.

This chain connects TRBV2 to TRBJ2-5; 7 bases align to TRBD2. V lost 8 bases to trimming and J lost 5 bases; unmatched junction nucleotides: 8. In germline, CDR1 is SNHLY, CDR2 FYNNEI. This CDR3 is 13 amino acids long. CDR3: CASGGGARETQYF. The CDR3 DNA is TGTGCCAGCGGCGGGGGAGCCCGGGAGACCCAGTACTTC.

The CDR3 DNA sequence: TGCGCCAGCAGCCAGGGACAAGTGGTGACTGAAGCTTTCTTT. Its protein product is CASSQGQVVTEAFF. This sequence joins TRBV5-1 and TRBJ1-1; tentative D call: TRBD1 (6 bases). Trimming took 4 bases from V and 5 from J, leaving 15 bases between them. The CDR3 covers 14 residues. Germline CDR1 reads SGHRS; CDR2 reads YFSETQ. Full variable domain (outside the CDR3, taken from reference TRBV5-1 and TRBJ1-1): KAGVTQTPRYLIKTRGQQVTLSCSPISGHRSVSWYQQTPGQGLQFLFEYFSETQRNKGNFPGRFSGRQFSNSRSEMNVSTLELGDSALYLCASSQGQVVTEAFFGQGTRLTVV.

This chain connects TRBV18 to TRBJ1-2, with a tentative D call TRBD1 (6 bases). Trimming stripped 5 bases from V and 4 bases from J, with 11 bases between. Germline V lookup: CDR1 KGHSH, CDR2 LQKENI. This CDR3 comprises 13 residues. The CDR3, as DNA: TGTGCCAGCTCAGAAGACAGGTCCTATGGCTACACCTTC. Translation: CASSEDRSYGYTF.

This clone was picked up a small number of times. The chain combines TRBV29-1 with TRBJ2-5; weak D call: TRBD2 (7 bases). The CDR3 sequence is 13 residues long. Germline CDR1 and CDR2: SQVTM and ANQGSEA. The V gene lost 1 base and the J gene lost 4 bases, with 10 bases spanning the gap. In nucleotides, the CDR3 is TGCAGCGTTGAAGTCGGGGGGCTAGAGACCCAGTACTTC. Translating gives CSVEVGGLETQYF.

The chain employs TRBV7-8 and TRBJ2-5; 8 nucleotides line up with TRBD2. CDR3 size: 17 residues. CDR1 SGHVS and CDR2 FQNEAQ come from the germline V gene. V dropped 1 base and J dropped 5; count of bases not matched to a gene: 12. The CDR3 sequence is CASSLVTRGASGETQYF. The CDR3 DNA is TGTGCCAGCAGCTTAGTTACGCGGGGGGCATCAGGGGAGACCCAGTACTTC.

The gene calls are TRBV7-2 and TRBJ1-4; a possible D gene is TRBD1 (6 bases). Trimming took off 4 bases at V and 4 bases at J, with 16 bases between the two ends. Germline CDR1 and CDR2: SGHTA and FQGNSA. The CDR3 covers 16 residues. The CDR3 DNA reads TGTGCCAGCAGCTCCGTCTACAGGGATCTTAATGAAAAACTGTTTTTT. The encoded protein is CASSSVYRDLNEKLFF.

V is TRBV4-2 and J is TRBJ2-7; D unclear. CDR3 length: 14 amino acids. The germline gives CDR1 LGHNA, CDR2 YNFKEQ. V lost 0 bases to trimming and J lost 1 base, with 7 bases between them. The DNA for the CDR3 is TGTGCCAGCAGCCAAGAGCAGGTATCCTACGAGCAGTACTTC. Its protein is CASSQEQVSYEQYF.

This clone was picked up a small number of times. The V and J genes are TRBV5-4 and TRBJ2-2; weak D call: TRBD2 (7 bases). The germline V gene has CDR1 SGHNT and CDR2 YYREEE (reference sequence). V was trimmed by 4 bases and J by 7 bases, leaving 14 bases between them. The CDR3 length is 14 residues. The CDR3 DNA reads TGTGCCAGCAGCCCCCAGGGGAGGGGCGGGGAGCTGTTTTTT. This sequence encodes CASSPQGRGGELFF.

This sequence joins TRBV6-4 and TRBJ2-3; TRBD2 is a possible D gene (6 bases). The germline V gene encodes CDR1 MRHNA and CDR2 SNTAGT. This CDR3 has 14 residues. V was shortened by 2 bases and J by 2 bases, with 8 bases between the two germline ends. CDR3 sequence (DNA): TGTGCCAGCAGTGACGGGGGGTTCACAGATACGCAGTATTTT. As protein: CASSDGGFTDTQYF.

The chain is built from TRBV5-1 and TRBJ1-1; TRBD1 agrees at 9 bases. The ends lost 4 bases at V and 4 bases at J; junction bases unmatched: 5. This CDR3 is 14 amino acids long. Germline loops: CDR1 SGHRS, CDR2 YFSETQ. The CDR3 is CASSVTGGSTEAFF. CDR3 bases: TGCGCCAGCAGCGTGACAGGGGGGTCCACTGAAGCTTTCTTT.

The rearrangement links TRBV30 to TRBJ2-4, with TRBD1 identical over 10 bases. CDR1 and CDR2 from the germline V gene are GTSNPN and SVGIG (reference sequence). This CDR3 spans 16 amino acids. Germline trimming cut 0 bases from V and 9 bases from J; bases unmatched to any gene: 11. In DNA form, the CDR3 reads TGTGCCTGGAGTGTGACCCGGACAGGGGGTCGCTCCATTCAGTACTTC. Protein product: CAWSVTRTGGRSIQYF.

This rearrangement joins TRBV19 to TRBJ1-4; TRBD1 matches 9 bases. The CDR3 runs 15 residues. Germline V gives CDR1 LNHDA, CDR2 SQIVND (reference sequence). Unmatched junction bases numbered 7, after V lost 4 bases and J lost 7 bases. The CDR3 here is CASSNTGGVGEKLFF. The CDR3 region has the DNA TGTGCCAGTAGTAATACAGGGGGCGTTGGTGAAAAACTGTTTTTT.

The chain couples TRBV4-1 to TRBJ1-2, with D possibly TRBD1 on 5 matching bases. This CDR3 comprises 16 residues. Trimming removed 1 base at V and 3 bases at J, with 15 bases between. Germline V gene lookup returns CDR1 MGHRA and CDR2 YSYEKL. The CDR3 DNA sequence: TGCGCCAGCAGCCAAGTTGGGCAGGGTCGTGACTATGGCTACACCTTC. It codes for CASSQVGQGRDYGYTF.

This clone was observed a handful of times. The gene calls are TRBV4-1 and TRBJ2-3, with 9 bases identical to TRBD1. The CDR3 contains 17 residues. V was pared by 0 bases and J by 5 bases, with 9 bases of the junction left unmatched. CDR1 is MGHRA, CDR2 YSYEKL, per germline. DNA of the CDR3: TGCGCCAGCAGCCAAGACTGGCACAGGGGGCAGGTAGATACGCAGTATTTT. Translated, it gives CASSQDWHRGQVDTQYF.